Described below is a single TCR beta chain sequence and its context. This clonotype has a handful of counts. Its antigen is currently not known. Base qualities are not provided; no much larger clone lies one nucleotide away. The data are from a study of human T cells and chemical hapten exposure (dated by TCRdb to the early 2020s). For the study in its entirety: For sensitization, 2% DPC in acetone was applied to a roughly 2 cm by roughly 2 cm area of upper inner arm skin. Most of the patients in the cohort were female, and the cohort covered alopecia areata with under or over 50% scalp involvement, alopecia totalis and alopecia universalis. For TCR sequencing, blood came from twenty-nine alopecia patients at anywhere from one to four time points (pre-sensitization, 2, 6 and 24 weeks). Throughout the approximately 25-week study period, patients were also given weekly therapeutic DPC doses on the scalp. Libraries were pooled for sequencing, and per-sample TCR yields varied mainly because of small differences in library volumes within the pool. Patch testing was done on the upper back using Finn chambers containing 0.01% DPC, and results were scored after 6 days according to International Contact Dermatitis Research Group standards. This study followed changes in the peripheral blood TCR repertoire in vivo during primary and secondary sensitization of alopecia patients to the hapten diphenylcyclopropenone (DPC). Blood was sampled from patients pre-sensitization (week 0) and at 2, 6 and about 24 weeks after DPC sensitization.

Library preparation employed RACE. The instrument given in TCRdb is NextSeq 500. During library preparation, unique molecular identifiers were attached to individual cDNA molecules so that TCRs could be counted in a quantitative, reproducible way. Both TCR alpha and TCR beta chains were sequenced from each blood RNA sample. From the authors' description of their analysis: A median of approximately 100,000 TCRs per sample was observed, with a range of about 23,224 to 700,000. The Decombinator software suite was used to annotate V, J and CDR3 in the TCR reads. For the PS versus PT1 abundance plots, all samples were subsampled to the same number of TCRs (28,000). TCRs were defined as expanded if absent before sensitization and observed at least eight times at the 2-week time point. TCRdb trimmed the raw reads at Q25, called clones with MiXCR and kept productive beta chains. One record per CDR3 amino acid sequence lists the most common genes and DNA. TCRdb, not the authors, supplied the V and J calls. This sample comprises approximately 400,000 distinct CDR3 sequences, approximately 5% of them detected only once. The top ten clones comprise 2% to 3% of the sample.

The CDR3 sequence holds 14 residues, the cysteine and phenylalanine included. Of all the DNA, just the CDR3 is kept, 42 bases in frame from base 1. CDR1 MNHEY and CDR2 SVGEGT were looked up in the germline V gene. The trim is 2 bases for V and 5 bases for J, with a gap of 13 bases between the germline ends. Study-wide findings and limitations: The number of TCRs above 1 in 1000 frequency did not change with DPC sensitization; there was no evidence of global repertoire structure alterations. The number of PT1 expanded TCRs positively correlated with patch test score, significant at thresholds 8, 16 and 32 but not 4. Expanded TCRs formed significantly more large CDR3 similarity clusters than pre-sensitization or healthy control sets, consistent with antigen-driven responses. Alopecia, a presumed autoimmune disease, was present in all patients, so the immune response of the patients might differ from that of healthy individuals. After repeated subsampling, the strength of the expansion versus patch-test correlation and the threshold at which it became significant changed.

The time point label of this sample denotes: pre-sensitization, week 0. What the treatment or condition label conveys for this sample: therapeutic diphenylcyclopropenone sensitization with weekly scalp DPC. Blood at each patch-test visit was drawn before the patch test was applied. To be eligible, patients had to be aged 18 to 70, diagnosed with alopecia and judged suitable for DPC therapy, while pregnant patients were excluded. Total RNA was extracted from unfractionated whole blood that had been collected in Tempus Blood RNA tubes. The sequences come from whole blood, collected in connection with sensitization to the hapten diphenylcyclopropenone (DPC). This receptor was taken from a woman between 45 and 60 years old with alopecia areata. Some clones in this sample may be carry-over from other donors' samples. The rearrangement joined TRBV6-2 or TRBV6-3 to TRBJ2-7, with no reliable assignment of the D segment. The sequenced DNA is TGTGCCAGCAGTTACGGCCCGGGTGAGAACGAGCAGTACTTC. Its protein product is CASSYGPGENEQYF.